This TCR beta chain originates from a study of blood T cell repertoires in COVID-19. As handled by the study authors: Amplification of reference gene primers was used by the study to estimate nucleated cell counts. The data were produced by immunoSEQ multiplex PCR, yet TCRdb's version contains in-frame clones alone and is incomplete. The V and J calls and clone size come from that table; D and trimming were worked out from the DNA. The data show about 49,000 clones, around four fifths seen once. What was sequenced was peripheral blood. This clonotype was sampled from a woman aged 55-69 years with acute or convalescent COVID-19.

The CDR3 DNA follows: TGCGCCAGCAGTCAATCAATCCGGGACAGGGGGCGAGAAGGCGGGGAGCTGTTTTTT. Residues: CASSQSIRDRGREGGELFF. The chain employs TRBV23-1 and TRBJ2-2, with 12 bases identical to TRBD1. TRBV23-1 has ORF status, its function being uncertain. Losses at the gene ends were 0 bases for V and 7 bases for J; bases not matched to a gene: 12. The CDR3 is 19 amino acids.